These T cell receptor beta chains were read from a single sample in a study of T cell changes during pregnancy in multiple sclerosis. Produced via immunoSEQ multiplex PCR; TCRdb's table is partial and in-frame only. The repertoire holds fewer than 90,000 clones, around 94% seen once, with more than 0.8% in the top ten. Material: peripheral blood, obtained in the third trimester of pregnancy. These receptors originate from a female donor with multiple sclerosis, enrolled in a pregnancy study. The CDR3 runs from the conserved cysteine through the conserved F or W. D genes are given only for firm matches. The listing skips clone size in some rows; elsewhere it reads once, few, many or a size class.

TRBV4-1,.,TRBJ2-3,.,CASSQDSDTQYF,TGCGCCAGCAGCCAAGATAGCGATACGCAGTATTTT
TRBV21-1,.,TRBJ1-1,once,CASSKERSDTEAFF,TGTGCCAGCAGCAAAGAGAGGTCCGACACTGAAGCTTTCTTT
TRBV27,.,TRBJ2-7,.,CASSLGRGAHEQYF,TGTGCCAGCAGTTTGGGCAGGGGGGCCCACGAGCAGTACTTC
TRBV6-1,TRBD1,TRBJ2-5,.,CASRSGTVLKETQYF,TGTGCCAGCAGGTCGGGGACAGTATTAAAAGAGACCCAGTACTTC
TRBV11-2,TRBD2,TRBJ2-3,.,CASSPLAGGLDTQYF,TGTGCCAGCAGTCCGTTAGCGGGAGGATTAGATACGCAGTATTTT
TRBV23-1,TRBD2,TRBJ2-7,.,CASSLPWTSGRDEQYF,TGCGCCAGCAGTCTTCCCTGGACTAGCGGGAGGGATGAGCAGTACTTC
TRBV4-2,.,TRBJ2-5,.,CASSQGRGGTQYF,TGTGCCAGCAGCCAAGGGAGGGGGGGGACCCAGTACTTC
TRBV19,.,TRBJ1-5,.,CASSLDSSNQPQHF,TGTGCCAGTAGTTTGGACAGTAGCAATCAGCCCCAGCATTTT
TRBV2,TRBD2,TRBJ2-7,.,CATVGAGGSHEQYF,TGTGCCACCGTCGGAGCGGGAGGTTCCCACGAGCAGTACTTC
TRBV4-1,TRBD2,TRBJ2-7,.,CASSQAAPLADEQYF,TGCGCCAGCAGCCAAGCGGCCCCACTAGCGGACGAGCAGTACTTC
TRBV5-5,TRBD2,TRBJ2-3,.,CASRPGGAGVTDTQYF,TGTGCCAGCCGCCCGGGGGGAGCGGGAGTAACAGATACGCAGTATTTT
TRBV29-1,.,TRBJ1-1,.,CSVEDQIRGTEAFF,TGCAGCGTTGAAGATCAAATCCGGGGAACTGAAGCTTTCTTT
TRBV5-1,.,TRBJ2-7,.,CASGSESSYEQYF,TGCGCCAGCGGGTCGGAGAGCTCCTACGAGCAGTACTTC
TRBV18,.,TRBJ2-2,.,CAYSPQGTNTGELFF,TGTGCCTACTCACCCCAGGGGACGAACACCGGGGAGCTGTTTTTT
TRBV18,.,TRBJ2-2,.,CASSPQGTGELFF,TGTGCCAGCTCACCGCAGGGCACCGGGGAGCTGTTTTTT
TRBV19,TRBD1,TRBJ2-7,.,CASGQGSYEQYF,TGTGCCAGCGGACAGGGCTCCTACGAGCAGTACTTC
TRBV28,TRBD2,TRBJ2-7,.,CASSLVAGGIEQYF,TGTGCCAGCAGTTTAGTAGCGGGAGGGATCGAGCAGTACTTC
TRBV5-4,.,TRBJ1-1,.,CASSLGGGNTEAFF,TGTGCCAGCAGCTTGGGGGGGGGCAACACTGAAGCTTTCTTT
TRBV7-9,TRBD2,TRBJ2-2,.,CASSDRLAGAGELFF,TGTGCCAGCAGCGATCGACTAGCGGGAGCCGGGGAGCTGTTTTTT
TRBV28,.,TRBJ1-1,.,CASSLLQGKIFTEAFF,TGTGCCAGCAGTTTATTGCAGGGAAAGATTTTCACTGAAGCTTTCTTT
TRBV30,.,TRBJ1-2,.,CAWSDRDSYGYTF,TGTGCCTGGAGTGACAGGGATTCCTATGGCTACACCTTC
TRBV7-9,TRBD1,TRBJ2-5,.,CASSYKLGQQETQYF,TGTGCCAGCAGTTATAAGTTGGGACAGCAAGAGACCCAGTACTTC
TRBV27,TRBD1,TRBJ2-2,.,CASSSGQGYTGELFF,TGTGCCAGCAGTTCTGGACAGGGGTACACCGGGGAGCTGTTTTTT